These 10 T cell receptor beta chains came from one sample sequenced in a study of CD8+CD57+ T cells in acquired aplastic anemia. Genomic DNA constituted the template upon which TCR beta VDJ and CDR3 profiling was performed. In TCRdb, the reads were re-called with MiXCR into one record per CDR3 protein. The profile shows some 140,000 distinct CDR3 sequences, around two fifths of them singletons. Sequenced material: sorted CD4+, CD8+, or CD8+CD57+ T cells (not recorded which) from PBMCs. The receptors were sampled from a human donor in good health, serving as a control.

The DNA for the CDR3 is TGTGCCAGCAGCTTCGCGCAGTACTTC. Amino acid sequence: CASSFAQYF. The V gene is TRBV7-9, the J gene TRBJ2-7, with D unclear. V was clipped by 3 bases and J by 9 bases, with 3 bases between them. The V gene's germline CDR1 is SEHNR and CDR2 FQNEAQ (reference sequence). The CDR3 has 9 amino acids.

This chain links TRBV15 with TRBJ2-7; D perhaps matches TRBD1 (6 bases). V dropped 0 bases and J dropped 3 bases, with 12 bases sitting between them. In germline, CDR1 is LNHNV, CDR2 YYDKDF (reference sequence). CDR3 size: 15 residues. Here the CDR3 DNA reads TGTGCCACCAGCAGAGATGAGGGACATTACTACGAGCAGTACTTC. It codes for CATSRDEGHYYEQYF.

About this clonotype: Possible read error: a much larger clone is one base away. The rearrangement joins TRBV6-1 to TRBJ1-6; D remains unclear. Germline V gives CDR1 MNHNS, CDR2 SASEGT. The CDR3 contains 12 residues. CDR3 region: CASRTYGSPPHF. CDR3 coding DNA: TGTGCCAGCAGAACCTATGGTTCACCCCCCCACTTT.

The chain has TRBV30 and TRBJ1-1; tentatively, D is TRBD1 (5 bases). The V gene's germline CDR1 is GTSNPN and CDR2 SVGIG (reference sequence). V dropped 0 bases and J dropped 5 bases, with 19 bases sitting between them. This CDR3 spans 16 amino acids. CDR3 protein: CAWSVVGTGWGTEAFF. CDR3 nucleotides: TGTGCCTGGAGTGTAGTTGGGACCGGGTGGGGGACTGAAGCTTTCTTT.

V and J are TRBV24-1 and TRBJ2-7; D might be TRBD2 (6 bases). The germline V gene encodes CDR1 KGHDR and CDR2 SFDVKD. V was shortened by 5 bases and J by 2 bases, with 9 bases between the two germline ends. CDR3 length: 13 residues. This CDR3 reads CATSAGETYEQYF. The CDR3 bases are TGTGCCACCAGTGCGGGGGAGACCTACGAGCAGTACTTC.

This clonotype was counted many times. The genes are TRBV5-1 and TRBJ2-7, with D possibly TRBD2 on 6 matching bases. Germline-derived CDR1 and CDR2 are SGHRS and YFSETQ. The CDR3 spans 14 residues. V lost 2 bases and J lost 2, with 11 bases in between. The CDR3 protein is CASSFRGGAYEQYF. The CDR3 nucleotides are TGCGCCAGCAGCTTCCGGGGAGGTGCCTACGAGCAGTACTTC.

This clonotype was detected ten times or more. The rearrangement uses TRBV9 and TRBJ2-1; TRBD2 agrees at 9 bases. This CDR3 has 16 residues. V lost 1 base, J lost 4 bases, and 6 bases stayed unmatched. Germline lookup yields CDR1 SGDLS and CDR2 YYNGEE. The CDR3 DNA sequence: TGTGCCAGCAGCGTAAGTAGCGGGAGTTTGTACAATGAGCAGTTCTTC. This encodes CASSVSSGSLYNEQFF.

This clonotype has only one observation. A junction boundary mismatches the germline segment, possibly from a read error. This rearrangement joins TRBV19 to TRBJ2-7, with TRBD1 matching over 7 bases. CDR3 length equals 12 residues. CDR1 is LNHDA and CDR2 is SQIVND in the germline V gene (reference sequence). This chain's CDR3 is CASRTGTYEQYF. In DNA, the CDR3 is TGTGCCAGTAGGACAGGGACCTATGAGCAGTACTTC.

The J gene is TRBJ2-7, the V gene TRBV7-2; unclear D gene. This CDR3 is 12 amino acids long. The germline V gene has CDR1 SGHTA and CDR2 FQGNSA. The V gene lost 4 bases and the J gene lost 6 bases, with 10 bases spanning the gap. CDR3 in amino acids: CASSSYIREQYF. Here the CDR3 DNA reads TGTGCCAGCAGCTCCTACATTCGCGAGCAGTACTTC.

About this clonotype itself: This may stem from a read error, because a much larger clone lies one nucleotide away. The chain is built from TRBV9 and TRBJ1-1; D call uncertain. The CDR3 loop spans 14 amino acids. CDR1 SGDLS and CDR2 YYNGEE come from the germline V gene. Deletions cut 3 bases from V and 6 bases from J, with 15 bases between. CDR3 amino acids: CASSEGGRTPEAFF. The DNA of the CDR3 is TGTGCCAGCAGCGAGGGCGGCCGAACCCCTGAAGCTTTCTTT.